The clone carrying this T cell receptor (beta chain) was seen once. Germline V gene data show CDR1 as SGHRS and CDR2 as YFSETQ. This CDR3 has 14 amino acids. V lost 3 bases to trimming and J lost 4 bases; unmatched junction nucleotides: 6. The protocol was immunoSEQ multiplex PCR, while the TCRdb copy is restricted to in-frame clones and leaves out a portion. The sample contains about 130,000 clones, 85% of which appear only once. This sample stems from a study of blood T cell repertoires in COVID-19. The chain uses TRBV5-1 and TRBJ1-2; 7 bases match TRBD1. Material: peripheral blood. The sequence came from a woman of 80 years or more with acute or convalescent COVID-19. CDR3 bases: TGCGCCAGCAGCTCCGACAGGGCTAGCTATGGCTACACCTTC. It encodes CASSSDRASYGYTF.